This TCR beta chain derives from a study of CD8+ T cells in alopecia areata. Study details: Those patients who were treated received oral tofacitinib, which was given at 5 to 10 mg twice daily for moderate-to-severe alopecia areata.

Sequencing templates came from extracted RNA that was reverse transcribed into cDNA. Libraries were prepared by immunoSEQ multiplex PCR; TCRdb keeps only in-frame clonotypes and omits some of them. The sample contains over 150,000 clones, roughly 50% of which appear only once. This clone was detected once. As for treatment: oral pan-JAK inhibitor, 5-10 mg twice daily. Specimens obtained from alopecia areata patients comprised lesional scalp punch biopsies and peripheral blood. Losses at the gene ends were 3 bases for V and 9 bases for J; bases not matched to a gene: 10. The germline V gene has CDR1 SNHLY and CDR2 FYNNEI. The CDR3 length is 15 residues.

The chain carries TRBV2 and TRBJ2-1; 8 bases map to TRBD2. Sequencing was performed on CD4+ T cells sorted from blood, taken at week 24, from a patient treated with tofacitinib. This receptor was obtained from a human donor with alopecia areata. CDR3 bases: TGTGCCAGCAGTGACATCGGGAGGGCCATTCTTGAGCAGTTCTTC. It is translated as CASSDIGRAILEQFF.